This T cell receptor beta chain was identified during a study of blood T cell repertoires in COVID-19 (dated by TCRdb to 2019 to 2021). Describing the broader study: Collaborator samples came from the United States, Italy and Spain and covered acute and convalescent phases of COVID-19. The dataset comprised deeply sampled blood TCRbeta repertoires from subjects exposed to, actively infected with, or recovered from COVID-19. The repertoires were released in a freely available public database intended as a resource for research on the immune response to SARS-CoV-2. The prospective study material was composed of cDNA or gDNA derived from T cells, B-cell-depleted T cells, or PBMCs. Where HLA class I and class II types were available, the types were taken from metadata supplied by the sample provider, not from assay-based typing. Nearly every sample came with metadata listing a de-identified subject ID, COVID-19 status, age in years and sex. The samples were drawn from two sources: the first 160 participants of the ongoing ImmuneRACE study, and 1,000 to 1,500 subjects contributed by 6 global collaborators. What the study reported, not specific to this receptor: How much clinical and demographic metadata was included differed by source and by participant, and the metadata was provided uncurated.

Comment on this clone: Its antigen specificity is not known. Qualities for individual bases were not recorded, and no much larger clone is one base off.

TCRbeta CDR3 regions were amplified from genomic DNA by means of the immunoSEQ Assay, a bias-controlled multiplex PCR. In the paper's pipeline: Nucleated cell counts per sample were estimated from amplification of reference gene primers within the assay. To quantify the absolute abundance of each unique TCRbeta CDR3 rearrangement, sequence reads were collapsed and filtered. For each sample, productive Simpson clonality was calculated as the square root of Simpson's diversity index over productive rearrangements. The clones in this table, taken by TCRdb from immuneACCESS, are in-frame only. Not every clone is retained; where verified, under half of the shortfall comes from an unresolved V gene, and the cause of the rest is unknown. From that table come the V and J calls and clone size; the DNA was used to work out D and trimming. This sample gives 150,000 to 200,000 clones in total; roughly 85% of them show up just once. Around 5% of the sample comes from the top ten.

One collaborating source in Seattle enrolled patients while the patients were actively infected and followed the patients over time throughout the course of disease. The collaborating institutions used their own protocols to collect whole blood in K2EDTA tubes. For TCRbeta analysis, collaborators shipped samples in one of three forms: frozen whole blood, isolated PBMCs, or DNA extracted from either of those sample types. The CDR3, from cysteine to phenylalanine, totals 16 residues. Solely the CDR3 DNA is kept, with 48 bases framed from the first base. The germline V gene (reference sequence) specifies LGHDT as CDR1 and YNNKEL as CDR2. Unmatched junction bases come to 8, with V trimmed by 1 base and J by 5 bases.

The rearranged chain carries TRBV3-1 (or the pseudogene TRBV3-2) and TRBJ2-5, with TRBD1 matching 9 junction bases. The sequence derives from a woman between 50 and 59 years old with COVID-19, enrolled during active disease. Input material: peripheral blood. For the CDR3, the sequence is CASSQVGTGWVETQYF. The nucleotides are TGTGCCAGCAGCCAAGTTGGGACAGGGTGGGTGGAGACCCAGTACTTC.